This TCR beta chain appears in the sequencing data of a study of blood T cell repertoires in COVID-19. Study-wide background: COVID-19 samples collected from the United States, Italy and Spain covered acute and convalescent phases.

Trimming stripped 3 bases from V and 4 bases from J, with 18 bases between. The CDR3 has 16 residues. Germline loops: CDR1 LGHDT, CDR2 YNNKEL (reference sequence). Assay used: immunoSEQ multiplex PCR; TCRdb lists only in-frame clones, some missing. The table shows roughly 230,000 clones, with about 88% occurring only once. The sequence was collected from a man aged 35-49 years with acute or convalescent COVID-19. The chain employs TRBV3-1 (or the pseudogene TRBV3-2) and TRBJ1-2; D remains ambiguous. Sequencing input: peripheral blood. CDR3 nucleotide sequence: TGTGCCAGCAGCCACGCGGTAAGGGCGAGGGTCTATGGCTACACCTTC. Translated, it gives CASSHAVRARVYGYTF.